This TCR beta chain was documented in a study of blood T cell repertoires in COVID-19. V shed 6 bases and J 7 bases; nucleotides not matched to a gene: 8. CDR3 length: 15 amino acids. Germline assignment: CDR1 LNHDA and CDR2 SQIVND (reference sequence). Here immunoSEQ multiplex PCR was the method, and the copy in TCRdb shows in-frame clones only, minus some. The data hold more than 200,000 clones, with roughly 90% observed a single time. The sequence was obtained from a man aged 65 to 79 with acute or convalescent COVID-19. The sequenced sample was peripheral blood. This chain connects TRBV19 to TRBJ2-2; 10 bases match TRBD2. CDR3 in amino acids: CASSASGSIGGELFF. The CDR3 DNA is TGTGCCAGTAGCGCTAGCGGGAGTATCGGCGGGGAGCTGTTTTTT.